These 2 T cell receptor beta chains were sequenced from one sample in a study of early T cells in non-severe SARS-CoV-2 infection. One entry per CDR3 protein results from TCRdb running MiXCR on the 5' RACE reads. The data hold 27,000 or so distinct CDR3 sequences, with about 3.9% observed a single time. The sequencing sample was made of whole blood. The receptor source for this set is an adult who was a healthcare worker with PCR-confirmed SARS-CoV-2 infection or an uninfected control (not recorded which).

The sample holds many counts of this clonotype. The V and J genes are TRBV7-9 and TRBJ2-1, with TRBD2 matching over 14 bases. V gave up 4 bases and J gave up 7 bases; unmatched junction bases: 3. The CDR3 spans 15 residues. Germline CDR1 and CDR2: SEHNR and FQNEAQ (reference sequence). CDR3 sequence: CASSWGLAGVNEQFF. DNA of the CDR3: TGTGCCAGCAGCTGGGGACTAGCGGGAGTTAATGAGCAGTTCTTC.

In this sample, this clonotype turned up many times. The chain joins TRBV12-3 or TRBV12-4 to TRBJ1-1; D unresolved. The CDR3 covers 13 residues. V gave up 5 bases and J gave up 1 base, with 8 bases separating them. The CDR3 region is CASSEGRNTEAFF. The CDR3 DNA follows: TGTGCCAGCAGTGAAGGACGGAACACTGAAGCTTTCTTT.